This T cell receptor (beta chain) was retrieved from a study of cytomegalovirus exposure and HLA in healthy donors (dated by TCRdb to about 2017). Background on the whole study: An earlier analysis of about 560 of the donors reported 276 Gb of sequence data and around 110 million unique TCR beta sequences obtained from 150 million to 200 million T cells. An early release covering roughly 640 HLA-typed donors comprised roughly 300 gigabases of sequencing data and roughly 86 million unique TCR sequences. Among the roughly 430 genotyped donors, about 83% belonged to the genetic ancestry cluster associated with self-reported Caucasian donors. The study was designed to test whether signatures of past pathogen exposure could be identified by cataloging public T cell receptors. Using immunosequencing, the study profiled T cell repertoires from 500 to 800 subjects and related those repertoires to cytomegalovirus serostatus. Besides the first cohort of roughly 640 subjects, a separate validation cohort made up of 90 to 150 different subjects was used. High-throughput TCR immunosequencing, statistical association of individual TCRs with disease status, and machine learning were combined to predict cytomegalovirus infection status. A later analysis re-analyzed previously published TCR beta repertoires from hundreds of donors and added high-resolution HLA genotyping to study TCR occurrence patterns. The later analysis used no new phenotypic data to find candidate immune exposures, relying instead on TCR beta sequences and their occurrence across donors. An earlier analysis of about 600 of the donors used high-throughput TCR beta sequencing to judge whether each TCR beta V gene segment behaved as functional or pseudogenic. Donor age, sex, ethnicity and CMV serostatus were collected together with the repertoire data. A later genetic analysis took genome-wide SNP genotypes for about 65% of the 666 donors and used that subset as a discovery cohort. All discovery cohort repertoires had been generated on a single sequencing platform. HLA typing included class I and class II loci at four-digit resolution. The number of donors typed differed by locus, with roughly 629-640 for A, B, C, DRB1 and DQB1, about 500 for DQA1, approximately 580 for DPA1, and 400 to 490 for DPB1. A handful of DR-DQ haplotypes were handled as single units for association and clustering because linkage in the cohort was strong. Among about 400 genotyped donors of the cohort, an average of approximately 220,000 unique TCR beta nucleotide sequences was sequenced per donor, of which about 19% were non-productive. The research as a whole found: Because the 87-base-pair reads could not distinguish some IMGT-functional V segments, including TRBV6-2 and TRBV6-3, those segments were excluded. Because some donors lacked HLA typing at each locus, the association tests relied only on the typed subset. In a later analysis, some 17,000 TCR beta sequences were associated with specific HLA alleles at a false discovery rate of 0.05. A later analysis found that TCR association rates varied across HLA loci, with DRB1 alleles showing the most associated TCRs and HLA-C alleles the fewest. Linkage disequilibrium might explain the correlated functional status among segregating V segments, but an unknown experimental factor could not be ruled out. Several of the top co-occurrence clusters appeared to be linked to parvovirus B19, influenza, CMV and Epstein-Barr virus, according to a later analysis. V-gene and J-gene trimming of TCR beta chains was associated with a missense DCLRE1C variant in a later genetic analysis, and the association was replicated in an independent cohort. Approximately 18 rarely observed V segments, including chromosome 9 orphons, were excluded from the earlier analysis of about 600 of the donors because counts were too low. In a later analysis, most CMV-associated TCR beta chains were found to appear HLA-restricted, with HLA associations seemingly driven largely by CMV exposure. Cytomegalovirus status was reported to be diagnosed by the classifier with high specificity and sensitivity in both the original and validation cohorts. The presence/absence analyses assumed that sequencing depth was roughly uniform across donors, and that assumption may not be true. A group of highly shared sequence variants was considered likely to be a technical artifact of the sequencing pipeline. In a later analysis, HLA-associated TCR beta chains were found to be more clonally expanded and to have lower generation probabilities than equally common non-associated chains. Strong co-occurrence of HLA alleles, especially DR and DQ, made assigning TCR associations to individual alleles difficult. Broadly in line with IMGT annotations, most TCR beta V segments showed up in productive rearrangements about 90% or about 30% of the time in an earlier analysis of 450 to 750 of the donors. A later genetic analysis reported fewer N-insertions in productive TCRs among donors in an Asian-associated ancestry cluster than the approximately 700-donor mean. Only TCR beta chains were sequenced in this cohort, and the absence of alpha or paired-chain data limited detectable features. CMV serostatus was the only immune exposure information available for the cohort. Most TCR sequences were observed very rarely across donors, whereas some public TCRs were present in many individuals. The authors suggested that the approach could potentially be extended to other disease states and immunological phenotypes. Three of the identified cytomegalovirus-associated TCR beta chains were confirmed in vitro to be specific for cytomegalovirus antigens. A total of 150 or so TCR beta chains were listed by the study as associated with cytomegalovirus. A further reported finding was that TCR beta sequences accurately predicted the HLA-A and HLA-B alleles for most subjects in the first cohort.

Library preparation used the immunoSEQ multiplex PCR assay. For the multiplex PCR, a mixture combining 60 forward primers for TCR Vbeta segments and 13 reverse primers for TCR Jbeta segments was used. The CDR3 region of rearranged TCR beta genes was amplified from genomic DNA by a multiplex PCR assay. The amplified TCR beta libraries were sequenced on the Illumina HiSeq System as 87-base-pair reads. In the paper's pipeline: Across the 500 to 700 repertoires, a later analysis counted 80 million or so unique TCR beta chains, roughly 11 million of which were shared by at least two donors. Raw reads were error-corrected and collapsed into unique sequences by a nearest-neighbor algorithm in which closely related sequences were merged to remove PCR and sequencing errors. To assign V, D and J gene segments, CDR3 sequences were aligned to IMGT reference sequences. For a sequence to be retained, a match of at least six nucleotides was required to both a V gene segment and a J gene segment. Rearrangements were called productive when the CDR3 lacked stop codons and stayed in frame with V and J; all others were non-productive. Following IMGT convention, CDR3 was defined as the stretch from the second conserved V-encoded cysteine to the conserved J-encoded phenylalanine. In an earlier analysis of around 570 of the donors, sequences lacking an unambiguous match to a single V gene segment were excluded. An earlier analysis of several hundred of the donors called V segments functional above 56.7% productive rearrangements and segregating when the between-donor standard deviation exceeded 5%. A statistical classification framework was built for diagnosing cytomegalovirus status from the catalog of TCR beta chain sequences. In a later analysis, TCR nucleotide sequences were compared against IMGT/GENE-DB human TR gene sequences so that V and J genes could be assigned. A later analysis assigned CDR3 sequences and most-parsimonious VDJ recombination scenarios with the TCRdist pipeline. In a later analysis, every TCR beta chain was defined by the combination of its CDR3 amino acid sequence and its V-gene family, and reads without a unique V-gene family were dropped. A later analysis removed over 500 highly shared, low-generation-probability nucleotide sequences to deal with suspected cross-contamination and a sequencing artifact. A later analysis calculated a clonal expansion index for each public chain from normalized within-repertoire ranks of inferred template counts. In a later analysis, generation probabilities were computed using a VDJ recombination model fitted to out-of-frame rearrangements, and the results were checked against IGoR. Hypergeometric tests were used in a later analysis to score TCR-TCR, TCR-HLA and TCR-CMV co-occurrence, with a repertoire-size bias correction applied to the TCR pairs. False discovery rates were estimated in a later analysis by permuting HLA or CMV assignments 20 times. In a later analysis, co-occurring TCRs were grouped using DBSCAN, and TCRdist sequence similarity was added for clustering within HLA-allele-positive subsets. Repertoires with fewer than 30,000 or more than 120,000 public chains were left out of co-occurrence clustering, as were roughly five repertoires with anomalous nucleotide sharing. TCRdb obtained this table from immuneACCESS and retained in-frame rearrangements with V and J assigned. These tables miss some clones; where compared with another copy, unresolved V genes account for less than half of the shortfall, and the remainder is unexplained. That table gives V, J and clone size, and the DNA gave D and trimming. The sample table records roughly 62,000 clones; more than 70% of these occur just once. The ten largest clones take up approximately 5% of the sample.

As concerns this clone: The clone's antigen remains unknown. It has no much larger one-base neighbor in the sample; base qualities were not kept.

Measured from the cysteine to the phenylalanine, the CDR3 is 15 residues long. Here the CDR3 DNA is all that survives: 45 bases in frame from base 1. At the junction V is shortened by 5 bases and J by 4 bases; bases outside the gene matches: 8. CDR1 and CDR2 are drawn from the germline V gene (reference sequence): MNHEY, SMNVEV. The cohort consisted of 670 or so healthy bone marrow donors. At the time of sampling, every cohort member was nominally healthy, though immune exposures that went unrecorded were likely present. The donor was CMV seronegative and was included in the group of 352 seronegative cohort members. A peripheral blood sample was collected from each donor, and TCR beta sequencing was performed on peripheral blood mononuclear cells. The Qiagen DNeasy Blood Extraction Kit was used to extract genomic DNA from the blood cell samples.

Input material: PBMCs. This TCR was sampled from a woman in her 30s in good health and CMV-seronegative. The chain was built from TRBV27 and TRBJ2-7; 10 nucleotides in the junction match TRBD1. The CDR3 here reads CASSPGTGARYEQYF. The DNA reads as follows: TGTGCCAGCAGTCCCGGGACAGGGGCCCGATACGAGCAGTACTTC.